Below are 27 T cell receptor beta chains sequenced from a single sample in a study of blood T cell repertoires in COVID-19. The method was immunoSEQ multiplex PCR; TCRdb's version includes in-frame clones alone and lacks a portion of them. The data contain 70,000 to 95,000 clones, 85% to 90% of them seen just once; the ten biggest clones take up less than 2%. The sample comprised peripheral blood. These receptors were collected from a human donor with active COVID-19. The donor label of this sample is uncertain.

The rearrangement links TRBV4-1 to TRBJ1-2, with a possible D match to TRBD1 (6 bases). Germline CDR1 reads MGHRA; CDR2 reads YSYEKL. This CDR3 has 14 amino acids. V dropped 1 base and J dropped 6 bases, with 12 bases sitting between them. The CDR3 sequence is CASSQGGGIHGYTF. The CDR3 nucleotides are TGCGCCAGCAGCCAAGGAGGGGGAATCCATGGCTACACCTTC.

In its sample, this clone was seen once. The V gene is TRBV19, the J gene TRBJ2-5; 11 bases are shared with TRBD1. With V trimmed by 5 bases and J by 4 bases, 9 bases remained unmatched. This CDR3 spans 16 amino acids. The germline gives CDR1 LNHDA, CDR2 SQIVND (reference sequence). The CDR3 bases are TGTGCCAGTAGTGTGGGGGACAGGGGGTTACGAGAGACCCAGTACTTC. It codes for CASSVGDRGLRETQYF. Combining the CDR3 with reference TRBV19 and TRBJ2-5 gives the whole variable domain DGGITQSPKYLFRKEGQNVTLSCEQNLNHDAMYWYRQDPGQGLRLIYYSQIVNDFQKGDIAEGYSVSREKKESFPLTVTSAQKNPTAFYLCASSVGDRGLRETQYFGPGTRLLVL.

The rearrangement uses TRBV5-5 and TRBJ2-3; D unresolved. Per the germline V gene, CDR1 is SGHKS and CDR2 is YYEKEE (reference sequence). The CDR3 extends over 13 amino acids. The V end was cut by 1 base, the J end by 2 bases, with 5 bases between. CDR3 nucleotides: TGTGCCAGCAGCTTGTGGCTCACAGATACGCAGTATTTT. Protein sequence: CASSLWLTDTQYF.

The genes are TRBV4-2 and TRBJ2-7; maybe TRBD1 (6 bases). The V and J ends lost 2 bases and 10 bases respectively, with 9 bases between them. This CDR3 contains 11 residues. CDR1 LGHNA and CDR2 YNFKEQ come from the germline V gene. The CDR3 loop is CASSQLGHQYF. DNA for the CDR3: TGTGCCAGCAGCCAACTGGGACATCAGTACTTC.

The V gene is TRBV27, the J gene TRBJ2-1, with no clear D. The CDR3 length is 15 residues. The V and J ends lost 5 bases and 6 bases respectively, with 17 bases between them. Germline values: CDR1 MNHEY, CDR2 SMNVEV (reference sequence). The CDR3 sequence: CASSQLPTRSNEQFF. CDR3 nucleotide sequence: TGTGCCAGCAGTCAACTTCCGACTCGAAGCAATGAGCAGTTCTTC.

The V gene is TRBV12-3 or TRBV12-4, the J gene TRBJ1-5; no definite D call. The CDR3 consists of 13 residues. V was pared by 3 bases and J by 1 base, with 4 bases between. CDR3 in amino acids: CASSLESNQPQHF. As DNA, the CDR3 is TGTGCCAGCAGTTTGGAGAGCAATCAGCCCCAGCATTTT.

The count of this clone is one. CDR3 sequence reads: CAISQGSNQPQHF. The CDR3 DNA is TGTGCCATCAGTCAGGGGAGCAATCAGCCCCAGCATTTT. V and J are TRBV10-3 and TRBJ1-5; weak D call: TRBD1 (6 bases). CDR1 and CDR2 from the germline V gene are ENHRY and SYGVKD. The CDR3 runs 13 residues. Trimming pared 5 bases from V and 1 base from J, leaving 6 bases between.

V gene TRBV5-6 combines with J gene TRBJ2-7; D is ambiguous. Between the trimmed V and J ends, which lost 1 base and 2 bases, there was a span of 10 bases. Per germline, CDR1 SGHDT and CDR2 YYEEEE. This CDR3 region has 14 residues. The CDR3 DNA sequence: TGTGCCAGCAGCTTGTGGGCCCGAGCCTACGAGCAGTACTTC. Its protein is CASSLWARAYEQYF. The variable domain in full, completed from reference TRBV5-6 and TRBJ2-7, reads DAGVTQSPTHLIKTRGQQVTLRCSPKSGHDTVSWYQQALGQGPQFIFQYYEEEERQRGNFPDRFSGHQFPNYSSELNVNALLLGDSALYLCASSLWARAYEQYFGPGTRLTVT.

This clone occurred once. The chain carries TRBV5-1 and TRBJ2-5; D is perhaps TRBD2 (7 bases). The CDR3 length is 15 residues. Germline assignment: CDR1 SGHRS and CDR2 YFSETQ. Trimming pared 0 bases from V and 2 bases from J, leaving 11 bases between. Here the CDR3 reads CASSLEGGNQETQYF. In nucleotides, the CDR3 is TGCGCCAGCAGCTTGGAGGGGGGGAATCAAGAGACCCAGTACTTC.

This sequence joins TRBV20-1 and TRBJ2-7, with D possibly TRBD2 on 6 matching bases. The germline CDR1 and CDR2 sequences are DFQATT and SNEGSKA (reference sequence). The CDR3 runs to 15 residues. Trimming shortened V by 3 bases and J by 0 bases, and 15 bases separated the two germline ends. CDR3 bases: TGCAGTGCTAGTCTCGGGAGCAGGAGCTCCTACGAGCAGTACTTC. Amino acid sequence: CSASLGSRSSYEQYF.

There are a few counts of this clone. The chain carries TRBV21-1 and TRBJ2-7; TRBD1, the table's D call, was not compared with the DNA. TRBV21-1 is given as a pseudogene. CDR3 length: 16 amino acids. This CDR3 reads CASSKFSGVGTYEQYF. The CDR3 DNA reads TGTGCCAGCAGCAAGTTCTCAGGGGTGGGCACCTACGAGCAGTACTTC.

V gene TRBV9 combines with J gene TRBJ2-1; tentative D call: TRBD2 (6 bases). The CDR3 runs to 16 residues. The ends were cut back, 3 bases at V and 4 bases at J, with 17 bases in the middle. Germline loops: CDR1 SGDLS, CDR2 YYNGEE. CDR3 residues: CASSATSRGVYNEQFF. The DNA of the CDR3 is TGTGCCAGCAGCGCCACCTCTCGCGGGGTATACAATGAGCAGTTCTTC.

The chain combines TRBV6-6 with TRBJ2-7; the match to TRBD1 covers 8 bases. Germline V gene lookup returns CDR1 MNHNY and CDR2 SVGAGI (reference sequence). The CDR3 totals 14 residues. V shed 7 bases, J shed 6 bases, and the junction held 11 bases outside the gene matches. The chain's CDR3 is CASKMDREQGEQYF. DNA of the CDR3: TGTGCCAGCAAGATGGACAGGGAGCAGGGCGAGCAGTACTTC.

The CDR3 spells CASSYPSQGNTEAFF. CDR3 nucleotide sequence: TGTGCCAGCAGTTACCCCTCACAGGGCAACACTGAAGCTTTCTTT. This chain connects TRBV6-2 or TRBV6-3 to TRBJ1-1; a weak D match, TRBD1 (6 bases). Looked up from germline, CDR1 is MNHEY and CDR2 is SVGEGT. This CDR3 region has 15 residues. V dropped 2 bases and J dropped 2 bases, with 12 bases sitting between them.

This clone was seen only once. This chain connects TRBV30 to TRBJ2-3; no reliable D call. The CDR3 spans 13 residues. Germline CDR1 GTSNPN, CDR2 SVGIG (reference sequence). Trimming took off 5 bases at V and 2 bases at J, with 11 bases between the two ends. The DNA for the CDR3 is TGTGCCTGGGAAACTTCCACCACAGATACGCAGTATTTT. It encodes CAWETSTTDTQYF.

This clone was counted between two and nine times. The chain carries TRBV18 and TRBJ1-1; 7 bases are shared with TRBD1. The CDR3 has 17 residues. V trimming: 5 bases; J trimming: 0 bases; junction bases outside the gene matches: 12. Germline-derived CDR1 and CDR2 are KGHSH and LQKENI. As DNA, the CDR3 is TGTGCCAGCTCATCGACAGGGATGCCCTCAATGAACACTGAAGCTTTCTTT. Translation gives CASSSTGMPSMNTEAFF.

V is TRBV19 and J is TRBJ1-4; 9 nucleotides line up with TRBD1. This CDR3 region has 15 residues. J lost 7 bases, V lost 6 bases, and 9 bases had no gene match. Germline V gene data show CDR1 as LNHDA and CDR2 as SQIVND (reference sequence). This CDR3 is CASRAQQGAVEKLFF. CDR3 bases: TGTGCCAGTAGAGCCCAACAGGGGGCTGTTGAAAAACTGTTTTTT. Full variable domain (rest looked up from reference TRBV19 and TRBJ1-4): DGGITQSPKYLFRKEGQNVTLSCEQNLNHDAMYWYRQDPGQGLRLIYYSQIVNDFQKGDIAEGYSVSREKKESFPLTVTSAQKNPTAFYLCASRAQQGAVEKLFFGSGTQLSVL.

The gene calls are TRBV7-6 and TRBJ2-5; 8 bases map to TRBD1. From germline, CDR1 is SGHVS and CDR2 FNYEAQ. Trimming cost V 3 bases and J 5 bases; bases outside gene matches: 5. The CDR3 runs 14 residues. CDR3 DNA: TGTGCCAGCAGCTTTGCAGGGGGCGTGGAGACCCAGTACTTC. Encoded protein: CASSFAGGVETQYF.

V gene TRBV19 combines with J gene TRBJ1-1, with D perhaps matching TRBD1 (5 bases). The CDR3 is 15 residues long. The germline V and J ends were trimmed by 3 bases and 0 bases, with 11 bases remaining between them. The germline V gene has CDR1 LNHDA and CDR2 SQIVND (reference sequence). CDR3: CASSMGRLMNTEAFF. The CDR3 nucleotides read TGTGCCAGTAGTATGGGGCGGCTGATGAACACTGAAGCTTTCTTT. The entire variable domain, with the rest obtained from reference TRBV19 and TRBJ1-1, is as follows: DGGITQSPKYLFRKEGQNVTLSCEQNLNHDAMYWYRQDPGQGLRLIYYSQIVNDFQKGDIAEGYSVSREKKESFPLTVTSAQKNPTAFYLCASSMGRLMNTEAFFGQGTRLTVV.

The genes are TRBV7-6 and TRBJ2-3; D may be TRBD1 (5 bases). V was shortened by 5 bases and J by 4 bases, with 19 bases between the two germline ends. Germline loops: CDR1 SGHVS, CDR2 FNYEAQ. This CDR3 has 16 residues. The CDR3 is CASSPNGWQGSDTQYF. The CDR3 DNA is TGTGCCAGCAGCCCCAACGGGTGGCAGGGTTCAGATACGCAGTATTTT.

V gene TRBV9 combines with J gene TRBJ1-2, with D uncertain. V shed 0 bases and J shed 5 bases, with 11 bases lying between them. The germline V gene has CDR1 SGDLS and CDR2 YYNGEE. The CDR3 sequence is 14 residues long. CDR3 nucleotides: TGTGCCAGCAGCGTAGATCGGGGAATGTATGGCTACACCTTC. Protein product: CASSVDRGMYGYTF.

V usage is TRBV5-5 and J usage is TRBJ2-7; tentatively, D is TRBD1 (6 bases). CDR1 and CDR2 from the germline V gene are SGHKS and YYEKEE (reference sequence). The CDR3 extends over 14 amino acids. V was cut by 2 bases and J by 6 bases, with 15 bases left in between. CDR3 sequence: CASSFWETGLEQYF. CDR3 nucleotides: TGTGCCAGCAGCTTTTGGGAGACAGGTCTCGAGCAGTACTTC.

This clone has more than one count but fewer than ten. The chain combines TRBV19 with TRBJ1-5; possible D gene TRBD1, 6 bases. The CDR3 contains 17 residues. Germline loops: CDR1 LNHDA, CDR2 SQIVND (reference sequence). Trimming shortened V by 1 base and J by 1 base, and 14 bases separated the two germline ends. This CDR3 is CASSIAGRGGSNQPQHF. The CDR3 DNA is TGTGCCAGTAGTATAGCCGGCAGGGGCGGAAGCAATCAGCCCCAGCATTTT.

The chain employs TRBV29-1 and TRBJ2-3; 7 bases match TRBD2. Germline CDR1 reads SQVTM; CDR2 reads ANQGSEA. V shed 2 bases and J 6 bases; nucleotides not matched to a gene: 8. The CDR3 is made up of 14 amino acids. CDR3 in DNA: TGCAGCGTTGAAAGGAGCGGGGTGGACGATACGCAGTATTTT. This translates into CSVERSGVDDTQYF.

The rearrangement joins TRBV5-6 to TRBJ2-3; perhaps TRBD2 as D (7 bases). CDR3 length: 14 amino acids. Germline V gene lookup returns CDR1 SGHDT and CDR2 YYEEEE. Trimming removed 3 bases at V and 6 bases at J, with 14 bases between. CDR3 sequence (DNA): TGTGCCAGCAGCTCTTGGGGGGGCTCGGATACGCAGTATTTT. This encodes CASSSWGGSDTQYF. Full variable domain (outside the CDR3, taken from reference TRBV5-6 and TRBJ2-3): DAGVTQSPTHLIKTRGQQVTLRCSPKSGHDTVSWYQQALGQGPQFIFQYYEEEERQRGNFPDRFSGHQFPNYSSELNVNALLLGDSALYLCASSSWGGSDTQYFGPGTRLTVL.

The chain employs TRBV19 and TRBJ1-6; tentatively, D is TRBD1 (5 bases). Per germline, CDR1 LNHDA and CDR2 SQIVND (reference sequence). The CDR3 is 17 amino acids. The germline V and J ends were trimmed by 3 bases and 0 bases, with 12 bases remaining between them. CDR3 loop: CASSIDSPSSYNSPLHF. The CDR3, as DNA: TGTGCCAGTAGTATTGACAGCCCGAGCTCCTATAATTCACCCCTCCACTTT.

CDR3 loop: CASSQSPGGGREGYTF. CDR3 bases: TGCGCCAGCAGCCAAAGCCCGGGGGGGGGCAGGGAAGGCTACACCTTC. The genes are TRBV4-1 and TRBJ1-2, with a possible D match to TRBD1 (6 bases). This CDR3 is 16 amino acids long. V was clipped by 2 bases and J by 8 bases, with 21 bases between them. Germline V gene lookup returns CDR1 MGHRA and CDR2 YSYEKL.